A selection of T cell receptor beta chains follows, all from one sample in a study of immune cell composition in non-small cell lung cancer. Sequencing used immunoSEQ multiplex PCR; TCRdb keeps in-frame clones, though not all of them. The table includes 13,000 to 15,000 clones, over 65% detected once. Sequencing input: lung tumor tissue. These receptors originate from a human donor with non-small cell lung cancer. Each CDR3 is given with its conserved first and last residue. Fields, in order: V gene, clone size, J gene, D gene, CDR3 DNA, CDR3 protein. The D gene is left open where the match is weak. Clone size is not always given. Where it is, it says once, few, many or a class for expanded clones.

>TRBV11-1|.|TRBJ2-1|TRBD2
TGTGCCAGCAGCTTAGAGGGACTAGCGGATTACAATGAGCAGTTCTTC
CASSLEGLADYNEQFF
>TRBV5-4|few|TRBJ2-3|TRBD2
TGTGCCAGCAGGGACGATAGCGGGGGGGGAAGGGAAACGCAGTATTTT
CASRDDSGGGRETQYF
>TRBV10-1|.|TRBJ2-1|.
TGCGCCAGCAGTGAACCCTTAGCGGAGCAGTTCTTC
CASSEPLAEQFF
>TRBV10-1|few|TRBJ1-5|.
TGCGCCACCTTTAATCAGCCCCAGCATTTT
CATFNQPQHF
>TRBV6-1|.|TRBJ2-7|.
TGTGCCAGCAGTGGGGGACACAATCCCTCCTACGAGCAGTACTTC
CASSGGHNPSYEQYF
>TRBV6-6|.|TRBJ1-2|.
TGTGCCAGCAGTCCCAGCTATGGCTACACCTTC
CASSPSYGYTF
>TRBV2|.|TRBJ1-1|.
TGTGCCAGCAGTCCAAGGGAGTACACTGAAGCTTTCTTT
CASSPREYTEAFF
>TRBV29-1|.|TRBJ1-2|TRBD1
TGCAGCGTGGGACAGAGTAACTATGGCTACACCTTC
CSVGQSNYGYTF
>TRBV4-3|few|TRBJ1-1|.
TGCGCCAGCAGCCATACAGGGAACACTGAAGCTTTCTTT
CASSHTGNTEAFF
>TRBV18|.|TRBJ2-5|.
TGTGCCAGCTCACCACGGCAGGGGTTTGAGACCCAGTACTTC
CASSPRQGFETQYF
>TRBV27|.|TRBJ1-2|.
TGTGCCAGCAGTTTTGGGGGACACAACTATGGCTACACCTTC
CASSFGGHNYGYTF
>TRBV27|few|TRBJ1-4|.
TGTGCCAGCAGTTCGACCAGAGGGGAAAAACTGTTTTTT
CASSSTRGEKLFF
>TRBV27|few|TRBJ2-1|TRBD2
TGTGCCAGCAGTTTTGGGCGACTAGCGACATCCTACAATGAGCAGTTCTTC
CASSFGRLATSYNEQFF
>TRBV4-2|.|TRBJ1-2|TRBD1
TGTGCCAGCAGATCACCTACCGGGACAGGAATCTATGGCTACACCTTC
CASRSPTGTGIYGYTF
>TRBV9|.|TRBJ2-2|TRBD1
TGTGCCAGCAGCGGCCGGGACAGGGGGTTGAACACCGGGGAGCTGTTTTTT
CASSGRDRGLNTGELFF
>TRBV7-9|few|TRBJ1-2|.
TGTGCCGGATCCAGGGAGGGCTATGGCTACACCTTC
CAGSREGYGYTF
>TRBV19|.|TRBJ1-3|.
TGTGCCAGTAGCCACAGGGACCCTGGAAACACCATATATTTT
CASSHRDPGNTIYF
>TRBV6-5|.|TRBJ2-7|.
TGTGCCAGCAGTACAGGGTCGGGGCACTACGAGCAGTACTTC
CASSTGSGHYEQYF
>TRBV28|once|TRBJ2-1|TRBD1
TGTGCCAGCAGTGGGTCCGGGACAGGGGTATACAATGAGCAGTTCTTC
CASSGSGTGVYNEQFF
>TRBV11-2|.|TRBJ1-2|.
TGTGCCAGCAGCCCACGTGACGTAGCGAATGGCTACACCTTC
CASSPRDVANGYTF
>TRBV5-1|.|TRBJ1-1|.
TGCGCCAGCGGGGTGGCGGGGAACACTGAAGCTTTCTTT
CASGVAGNTEAFF
>TRBV9|.|TRBJ2-1|.
TGTGCCAGCAGCGCTAGCGCCTGGGACAATGAGCAGTTCTTC
CASSASAWDNEQFF
>TRBV27|.|TRBJ1-1|.
TGTGCCAGCAGTTTATCGAAGGACACCTTTGAAGCTTTCTTT
CASSLSKDTFEAFF
>TRBV28|.|TRBJ1-5|.
TGTGCCAGCAGTACCAGACGGGGAGGCGATCAGCCCCAGCATTTT
CASSTRRGGDQPQHF
>TRBV7-2|.|TRBJ1-4|.
TGTGCCAGCAGACAGGGCACACAGGAAAAACTGTTTTTT
CASRQGTQEKLFF
>TRBV29-1|few|TRBJ1-5|TRBD1
TGCAGCGTTTCCGTGGACAGGGAGGATCAGCCCCAGCATTTT
CSVSVDREDQPQHF
>TRBV5-1|.|TRBJ1-1|.
TGCGCCAGCAGCCTTCAGGCGAACACTGAAGCTTTCTTT
CASSLQANTEAFF
>TRBV6-5|.|TRBJ1-2|TRBD1
TGTGCCAGCAGAATAAACCAGGGGGCGGTTGGCTACACCTTC
CASRINQGAVGYTF